The rows below give T cell receptor beta chains drawn from one sample of a study of blood T cell repertoires in COVID-19. The protocol was immunoSEQ multiplex PCR, while the TCRdb copy is restricted to in-frame clones and leaves out a portion. In the table there are 140,000 to 150,000 clones, about 82% of which are singletons. What was sequenced was peripheral blood. The receptors stem from a woman aged 40 to 50 with active or convalescent COVID-19. Both conserved end residues are part of each CDR3. A D gene is named only where the DNA matches it firmly. Where a row states a size, it is once, few, many or the class of an expanded clone; other rows omit it.

NA	TRBV3-1/TRBV3-2	TRBJ2-5	NA	TGTGCCAGCAGCCAGGAGAACCCGACAGCACATTGGGAGACCCAGTACTTC	CASSQENPTAHWETQYF
NA	TRBV5-4	TRBJ1-4	TRBD1	TGTGCCAGCAGCTTGTGGGATCTTGGGGACAGGGTAGAAGAAAAACTGTTTTTT	CASSLWDLGDRVEEKLFF
NA	TRBV18	TRBJ1-3	NA	TGTGCCAGCTCACGGGACACCGGGTTCTCTGGAAACACCATATATTTT	CASSRDTGFSGNTIYF
NA	TRBV5-1	TRBJ1-1	NA	TGCGCCAGCAGCTTGGAACAGGTGAACACTGAAGCTTTCTTT	CASSLEQVNTEAFF
NA	TRBV5-1	TRBJ2-2	NA	TGCGCCAGCAGCTTGGACTGGGCCGCCGGGGAGCTGTTTTTT	CASSLDWAAGELFF
NA	TRBV4-3	TRBJ1-1	NA	TGCGCCAGCAGCCAAGACGGGGGGGCTGGCACTGAAGCTTTCTTT	CASSQDGGAGTEAFF
NA	TRBV3-1/TRBV3-2	TRBJ2-3	NA	TGTGCCAGCAGCCACCAGGTGGGGGGTTGGGCAGATACGCAGTATTTT	CASSHQVGGWADTQYF
NA	TRBV6-5	TRBJ1-6	NA	TGTGCCGGAAGCAGGGGATATAATTCACCCCTCCACTTT	CAGSRGYNSPLHF
NA	TRBV10-3	TRBJ2-7	NA	TGTGCCATCAGTGAGCGGGAGCGAACTTACGAGCAGTACTTC	CAISERERTYEQYF
NA	TRBV10-3	TRBJ1-2	TRBD1	TGTGCCATCAGTGAGTTACAGGGGACTCTCTATGGCTACACCTTC	CAISELQGTLYGYTF
NA	TRBV9	TRBJ2-2	TRBD2	TGTGCCAGCACCAGGACTAGCTCGAACACCGGGGAGCTGTTTTTT	CASTRTSSNTGELFF
NA	TRBV18	TRBJ2-5	TRBD2	TGTGCCAGCTCACCACCGTGGGGGGGCCAAGAGACCCAGTACTTC	CASSPPWGGQETQYF
once	TRBV28	TRBJ2-5	TRBD1	TGTGCCAGCAGTACTCCTGGGACAGGGGTAGAGACCCAGTACTTC	CASSTPGTGVETQYF
NA	TRBV18	TRBJ2-1	TRBD2	TGTGCCAGCTCACCACCGAATCGGCTAGCGGGAGTCAATGAGCAGTTCTTC	CASSPPNRLAGVNEQFF
once	TRBV28	TRBJ1-2	TRBD1	TGTGCCAGCAGTCCCATAGGACAGGGACAATTCTATGGCTACACCTTC	CASSPIGQGQFYGYTF
once	TRBV3-1/TRBV3-2	TRBJ2-1	NA	TGTGCCAGCAGCCAAGGGAGCAATGAGCAGTTCTTC	CASSQGSNEQFF
NA	TRBV20-1	TRBJ1-1	NA	TGCAGTGCCGAGGAGTTCGCGGAAGCTTTCTTT	CSAEEFAEAFF
NA	TRBV6-5	TRBJ2-7	TRBD1	TGTGCCAGCAGCCGTGGGACAGGGGGCTCGTACGAGCAGTACTTC	CASSRGTGGSYEQYF
NA	TRBV7-8	TRBJ1-2	NA	TGTGCCAGCAGCATGGACAGACCCTATGGCTACACCTTC	CASSMDRPYGYTF
NA	TRBV3-1/TRBV3-2	TRBJ1-3	TRBD1	TGTGCCAGCAGCCAACTTGGAAGACAGGGGGCGCCCGGAAACACCATATATTTT	CASSQLGRQGAPGNTIYF
NA	TRBV7-9	TRBJ2-2	NA	TGTGCCAGCAGACCGGACAGCTACACCGGGGAGCTGTTTTTT	CASRPDSYTGELFF
NA	TRBV2	TRBJ2-7	TRBD1	TGTGCCAGCAGCGGGGGACAGGGGATATCCTACGAGCAGTACTTC	CASSGGQGISYEQYF
few	TRBV27	TRBJ1-5	NA	TGTGCCAGCAGTTTAGGCGGGGGAGGAACGGGCAATCAGCCCCAGCATTTT	CASSLGGGGTGNQPQHF
NA	TRBV6-1	TRBJ2-2	NA	TGTGCCAGCAGTGCGCTGGGGGGGCTCGCCACCGGGGAGCTGTTTTTT	CASSALGGLATGELFF
NA	TRBV28	TRBJ1-2	TRBD1	TGTGCCAGCAACTTAGGAGGACAGGGCCTGTATGGCTACACCTTC	CASNLGGQGLYGYTF
NA	TRBV2	TRBJ1-2	TRBD1	TGTGCCAGCAGTGATTGGGGACAGGCGATCTATGGCTACACCTTC	CASSDWGQAIYGYTF
NA	TRBV19	TRBJ2-3	TRBD1	TGTGCCAGTAGTATGAGGCCCTCTCCAACAGGGGGTATGGCATCGGTTGGTACGCAGTATTTT	CASSMRPSPTGGMASVGTQYF
few	TRBV5-1	TRBJ1-4	TRBD1	TGCGCCAGCAGCTCCGGCAGGGGGACTGAAAAACTGTTTTTT	CASSSGRGTEKLFF
NA	TRBV6-5	TRBJ2-2	TRBD2	TGTGCCAGCAGGAAGCGGGGGGGCCGTGACGGGGAGCTGTTTTTT	CASRKRGGRDGELFF
NA	TRBV6-2/TRBV6-3	TRBJ1-5	NA	TGTGCCAGCAGTCGGATTTCAGGGATCGGACAGCCCCAGCATTTT	CASSRISGIGQPQHF
NA	TRBV6-2/TRBV6-3	TRBJ1-4	NA	TGTGCCAGCAGTTACGGAGTCACAGGGTCTAGAAAACTGTTTTTT	CASSYGVTGSRKLFF
NA	TRBV28	TRBJ2-2	TRBD2	TGTGCCAGCAGATCAAGTAGCGGGAGGTCTGGGGAGCTGTTTTTT	CASRSSSGRSGELFF
NA	TRBV28	TRBJ1-1	NA	TGTGCCAGCAGTTTTACGGGAGGGGGGCGGAAAGCTTTCTTT	CASSFTGGGRKAFF
NA	TRBV6-5	TRBJ2-5	NA	TGTGCCAGCAGTCGAGAGACCCAGTACTTC	CASSRETQYF
NA	TRBV6-5	TRBJ2-2	TRBD2	TGTGCCAGCACACCCGCGGGGAGGGCCGGGGAGCTGTTTTTT	CASTPAGRAGELFF
NA	TRBV19	TRBJ1-2	NA	TGTGCCAGTATCACCCTCGGTGGGGGGGTGGCTGGCTACACCTTC	CASITLGGGVAGYTF
NA	TRBV23-1	TRBJ1-6	NA	TGCGCCAGCAGTCAGCACAGGGACACCACCCTCCACTTT	CASSQHRDTTLHF
many	TRBV4-3	TRBJ1-1	TRBD1	TGCGCCAGCAGCCAAGGTCTACTCCCTGGGACAGGGAGAGAGTTTATGAACACTGAAGCTTTCTTT	CASSQGLLPGTGREFMNTEAFF
NA	TRBV5-4	TRBJ2-3	TRBD2	TGTGCCAGCAGCCCTGTTGGGACTAGCGGGAGGAAGGCGCAGTATTTT	CASSPVGTSGRKAQYF
NA	TRBV2	TRBJ2-7	NA	TGTGCCAGCAGTGAAATTGGGTCAGGGATTACCTACGAGCAGTACTTC	CASSEIGSGITYEQYF
NA	TRBV7-2	TRBJ2-3	TRBD2	TGTGCCAGCAGCTTAGAACCAGCGGGAGGGGGGTTAACAGATACGCAGTATTTT	CASSLEPAGGGLTDTQYF
NA	TRBV6-5	TRBJ2-5	NA	TGTGCCAGCAACTGGCAGGTTGGCCGAGAGACCCAGTACTTC	CASNWQVGRETQYF
NA	TRBV19	TRBJ2-7	TRBD2	TGTGCCAGTAGTGAGGGGACTAGCGGGGGGAACGAGCAGTACTTC	CASSEGTSGGNEQYF
NA	TRBV11-3	TRBJ1-2	TRBD1	TGTGCCAAAACCACCCGGACAGGGCGACGCTACACCTTC	CAKTTRTGRRYTF
NA	TRBV9	TRBJ2-3	NA	TGTGCCAGCAGCGTTGCGGGGTACACAGATACGCAGTATTTT	CASSVAGYTDTQYF
NA	TRBV30	TRBJ2-3	TRBD2	TGTGCCTGGAGTATTAGCGGGAGACTTGGTACGCAGTATTTT	CAWSISGRLGTQYF
NA	TRBV2	TRBJ1-3	TRBD1	TGTGCCAGCAGTGCCTGGACAGGCGTCTCTGGAAACACCATATATTTT	CASSAWTGVSGNTIYF
NA	TRBV3-1/TRBV3-2	TRBJ2-1	TRBD1	TGTGCCAGCAGCCAAGGCCCGGGACAGAGGGGCAATGAGCAGTTCTTC	CASSQGPGQRGNEQFF
NA	TRBV3-1/TRBV3-2	TRBJ1-6	NA	TGTGCCAGCAGGCCAAGGGGAGGGGCTAATTCACCCCTCCACTTT	CASRPRGGANSPLHF
once	TRBV4-2	TRBJ1-2	TRBD1	TGTGCCAGCAGCCCCCGGACAGGGGGCGCCGATGGCTACACCTTC	CASSPRTGGADGYTF
NA	TRBV6-2/TRBV6-3	TRBJ1-1	NA	TGTGCCAGCAGTACAGGCACTGAAGCTTTCTTT	CASSTGTEAFF
once	TRBV9	TRBJ1-2	TRBD1	TGTGCCAGCAGCGTAGATCGAGGGGGACAGGGAATCGGCTACACCTTC	CASSVDRGGQGIGYTF
NA	TRBV27	TRBJ2-5	TRBD2	TGTGCCAGCAGTTTATCGACTCCCGGGACGGGAGGGGAGACCCAGTACTTC	CASSLSTPGTGGETQYF
NA	TRBV3-1/TRBV3-2	TRBJ1-6	NA	TGTGCCAGCGGGAGCTCCTATAATTCACCCCTCCACTTT	CASGSSYNSPLHF
NA	TRBV6-2/TRBV6-3	TRBJ1-2	TRBD1	TGTGCCAGCAGTTACGTGACAGGGCGCTATGGCTACACCTTC	CASSYVTGRYGYTF
NA	TRBV9	TRBJ2-1	TRBD2	TGTGCCAGCAGCGTAGGGAGCGGGGGGGTAAATGAGCAGTTCTTC	CASSVGSGGVNEQFF